Sequencing of this TCR beta chain was carried out in a study of blood T cells in healthy people across ages. A second PCR of roughly 7 to 11 cycles used a sample-barcoded 5' primer and a J-beta primer mix. One entry per CDR3 protein, called by TCRdb with MiXCR from the 5' RACE reads. Among around 1,800,000 distinct CDR3 sequences listed, 30% to 40% were seen once. The clonotype originates from a human donor in good health. The sequenced sample consisted of blood.

This chain's CDR3 is CASSLWGSEKLFF. Here the CDR3 DNA reads TGTGCCAGCAGCTTGTGGGGGAGCGAAAAACTGTTTTTT. This sequence joins TRBV5-5 and TRBJ1-4; D might be TRBD1 (5 bases). Trimming took off 1 base at V and 8 bases at J, with 9 bases between the two ends. Germline V gene lookup returns CDR1 SGHKS and CDR2 YYEKEE (reference sequence). This CDR3 has 13 residues.